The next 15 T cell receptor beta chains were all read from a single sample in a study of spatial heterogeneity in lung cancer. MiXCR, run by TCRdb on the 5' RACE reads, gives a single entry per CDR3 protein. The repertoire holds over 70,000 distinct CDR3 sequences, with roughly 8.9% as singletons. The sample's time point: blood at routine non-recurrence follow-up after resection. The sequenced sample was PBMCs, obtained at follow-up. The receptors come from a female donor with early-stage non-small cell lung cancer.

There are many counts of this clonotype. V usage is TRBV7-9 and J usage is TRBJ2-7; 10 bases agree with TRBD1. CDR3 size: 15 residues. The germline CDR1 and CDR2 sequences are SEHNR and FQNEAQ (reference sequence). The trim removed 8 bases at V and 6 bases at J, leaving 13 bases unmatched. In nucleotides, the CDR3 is TGTGCCAGCCAGAGGGCCGGGACAGGGGTCTTCGAGCAGTACTTC. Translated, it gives CASQRAGTGVFEQYF.

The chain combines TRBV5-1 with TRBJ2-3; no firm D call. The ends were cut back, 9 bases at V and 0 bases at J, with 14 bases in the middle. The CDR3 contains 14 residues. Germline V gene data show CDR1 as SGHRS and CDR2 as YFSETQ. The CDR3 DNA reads TGCGCCAACAAGCCCCGGGCGAGCACAGATACGCAGTATTTT. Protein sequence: CANKPRASTDTQYF.

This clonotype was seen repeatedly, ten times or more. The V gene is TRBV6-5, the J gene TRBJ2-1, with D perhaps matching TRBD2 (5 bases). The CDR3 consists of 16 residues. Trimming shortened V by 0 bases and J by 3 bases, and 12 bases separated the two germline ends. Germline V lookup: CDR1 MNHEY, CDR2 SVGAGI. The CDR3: CASSYSILEGYNEQFF. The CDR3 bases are TGTGCCAGCAGTTACTCGATCCTTGAGGGCTACAATGAGCAGTTCTTC.

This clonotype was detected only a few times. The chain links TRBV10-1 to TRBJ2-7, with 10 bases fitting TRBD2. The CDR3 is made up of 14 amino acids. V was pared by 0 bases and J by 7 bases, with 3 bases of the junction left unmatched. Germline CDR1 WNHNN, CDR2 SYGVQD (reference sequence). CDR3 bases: TGCGCCAGCAGTGAGTCGGCTAGCGGGAGAGAGCAGTACTTC. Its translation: CASSESASGREQYF.

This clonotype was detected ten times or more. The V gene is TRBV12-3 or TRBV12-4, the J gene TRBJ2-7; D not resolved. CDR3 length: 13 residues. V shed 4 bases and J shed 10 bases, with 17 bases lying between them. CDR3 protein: CASSSVSPGRQYF. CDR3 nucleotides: TGTGCCAGCAGTTCGGTGTCGCCTGGCAGACAGTACTTC.

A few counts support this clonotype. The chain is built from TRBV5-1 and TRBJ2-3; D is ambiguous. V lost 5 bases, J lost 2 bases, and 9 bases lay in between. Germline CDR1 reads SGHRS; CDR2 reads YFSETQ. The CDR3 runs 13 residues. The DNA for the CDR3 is TGCGCCAGCAGGAGACTTCCCACAGATACGCAGTATTTT. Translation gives CASRRLPTDTQYF.

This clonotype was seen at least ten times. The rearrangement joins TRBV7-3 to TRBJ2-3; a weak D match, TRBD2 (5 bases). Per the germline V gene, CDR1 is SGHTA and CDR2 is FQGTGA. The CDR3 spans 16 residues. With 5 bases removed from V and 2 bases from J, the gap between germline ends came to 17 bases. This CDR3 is CASSPMGSTYTDTQYF. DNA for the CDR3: TGTGCCAGCAGCCCGATGGGGAGTACCTACACAGATACGCAGTATTTT.

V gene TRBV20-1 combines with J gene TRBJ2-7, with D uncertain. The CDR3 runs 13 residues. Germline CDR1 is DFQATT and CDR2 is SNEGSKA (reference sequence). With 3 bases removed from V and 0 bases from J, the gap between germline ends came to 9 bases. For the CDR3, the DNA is TGCAGTGCTAGGGACGGAACCTCCTACGAGCAGTACTTC. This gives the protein CSARDGTSYEQYF.

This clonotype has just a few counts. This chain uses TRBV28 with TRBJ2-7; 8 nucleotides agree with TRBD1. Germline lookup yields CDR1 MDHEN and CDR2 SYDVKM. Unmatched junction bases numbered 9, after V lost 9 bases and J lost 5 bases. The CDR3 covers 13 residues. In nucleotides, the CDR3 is TGTGCCAGTTTACAGGGGGAAGTCGACGAGCAGTACTTC. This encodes CASLQGEVDEQYF.

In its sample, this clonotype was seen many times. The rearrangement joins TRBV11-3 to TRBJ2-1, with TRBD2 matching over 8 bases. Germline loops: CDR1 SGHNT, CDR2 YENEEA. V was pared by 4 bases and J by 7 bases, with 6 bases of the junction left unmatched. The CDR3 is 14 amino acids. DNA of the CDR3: TGTGCCAGCAGCTCGGCGGGAGGTCGAAATGAGCAGTTCTTC. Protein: CASSSAGGRNEQFF.

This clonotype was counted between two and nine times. CDR3 DNA sequence: TGCGCCAGCAGACCCGAGCTCTACGTGGAGCAGTACTTC. Protein sequence: CASRPELYVEQYF. The genes are TRBV5-1 and TRBJ2-7, with no clear D. V lost 5 bases, J lost 7 bases, and 16 bases lay in between. The germline V gene has CDR1 SGHRS and CDR2 YFSETQ. This CDR3 spans 13 amino acids.

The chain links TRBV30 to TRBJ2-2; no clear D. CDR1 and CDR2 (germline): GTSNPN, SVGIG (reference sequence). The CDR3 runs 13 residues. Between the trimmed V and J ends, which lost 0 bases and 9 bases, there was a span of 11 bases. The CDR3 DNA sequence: TGTGCCTGGAGTGTACAGCTCGACCGGGAGCTGTTTTTT. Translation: CAWSVQLDRELFF.

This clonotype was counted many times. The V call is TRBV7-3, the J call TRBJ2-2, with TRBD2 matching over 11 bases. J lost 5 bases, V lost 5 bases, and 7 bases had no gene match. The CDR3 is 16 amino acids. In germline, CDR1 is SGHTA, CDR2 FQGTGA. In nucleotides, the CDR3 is TGTGCCAGCAGCCCCCACGGGACTAGCGGAACCGGGGAGCTGTTTTTT. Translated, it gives CASSPHGTSGTGELFF.

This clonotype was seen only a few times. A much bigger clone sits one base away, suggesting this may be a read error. The CDR3 DNA sequence: TGTGCCAGCAGCCCTCAAGGGGGCATGGGTCAAGGCTACACCTTC. It specifies CASSPQGGMGQGYTF. The V gene is TRBV7-2, the J gene TRBJ1-2; 7 bases match TRBD1. Germline loops: CDR1 SGHTA, CDR2 FQGNSA. V lost 5 bases, J lost 8 bases, and 14 bases stayed unmatched. This CDR3 has 15 residues.

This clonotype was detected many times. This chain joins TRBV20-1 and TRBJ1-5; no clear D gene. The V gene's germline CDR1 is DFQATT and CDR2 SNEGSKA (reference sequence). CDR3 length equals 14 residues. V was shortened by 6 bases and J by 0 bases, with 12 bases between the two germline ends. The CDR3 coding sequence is TGCAGTGCCAATCCGACGGATAGCAATCAGCCCCAGCATTTT. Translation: CSANPTDSNQPQHF.